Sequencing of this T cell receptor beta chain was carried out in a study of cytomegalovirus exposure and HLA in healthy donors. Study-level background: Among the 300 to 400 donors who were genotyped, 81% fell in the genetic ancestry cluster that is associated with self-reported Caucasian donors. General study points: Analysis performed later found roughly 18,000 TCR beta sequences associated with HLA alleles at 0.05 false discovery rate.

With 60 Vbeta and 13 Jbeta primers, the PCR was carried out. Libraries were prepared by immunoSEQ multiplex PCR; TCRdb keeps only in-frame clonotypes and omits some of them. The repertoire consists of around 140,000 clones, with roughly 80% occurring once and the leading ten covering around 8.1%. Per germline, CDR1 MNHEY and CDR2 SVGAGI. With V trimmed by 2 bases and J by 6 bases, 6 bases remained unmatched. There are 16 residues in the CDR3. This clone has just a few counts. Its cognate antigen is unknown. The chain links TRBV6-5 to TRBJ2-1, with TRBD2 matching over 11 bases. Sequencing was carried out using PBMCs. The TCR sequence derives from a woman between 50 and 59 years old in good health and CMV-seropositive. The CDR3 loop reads CASSYPSGRMINEQFF. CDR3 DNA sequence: TGTGCCAGCAGTTACCCTAGCGGGAGGATGATCAATGAGCAGTTCTTC.